This T cell receptor beta chain was identified during a study of a mutant IDH1 vaccine in newly diagnosed glioma. As to time point: baseline, week 1 (first vaccination visit). The sample's treatment: pre-vaccination baseline after standard-of-care therapy. This CDR3 has 13 amino acids. The ends lost 6 bases at V and 5 bases at J; junction bases unmatched: 1. From germline, CDR1 is ENHRY and CDR2 SYGVKD. Assay: immunoSEQ multiplex PCR; the TCRdb copy retains only in-frame clones and omits some. The table has 50,000 or so clones, about nine tenths seen once. This specimen consisted of PBMCs, obtained from a glioma patient treated with radiotherapy, temozolomide or both. V gene TRBV10-3 combines with J gene TRBJ1-5, with 10 bases identical to TRBD1. The clonotype originates from a man aged 35 to 55 with glioma. CDR3 sequence (DNA): TGTGCCATCAGCGGACAGGGGGATCAGCCCCAGCATTTT. Translating it yields CAISGQGDQPQHF.